This entry lists 29 T cell receptor beta chains sequenced from one sample in a study of blood T cell repertoires in COVID-19. The data were produced by immunoSEQ multiplex PCR, yet TCRdb's version contains in-frame clones alone and is incomplete. The sample includes about 250,000 clones, approximately 90% seen only once; the top ten take 2.5% to 3%. Sequencing input: PBMCs or T cells enriched from blood (not recorded which). The source of these receptors is a woman aged 25 to 39 with acute COVID-19.

The chain recombines TRBV10-3 with TRBJ2-5, with 7 positions matching TRBD2. Trimming cost V 10 bases and J 0 bases; bases outside gene matches: 8. Germline CDR1 ENHRY, CDR2 SYGVKD. The CDR3 is 14 residues long. CDR3: CATGVLADQETQYF. CDR3 nucleotides: TGTGCCACCGGGGTTCTAGCGGACCAAGAGACCCAGTACTTC.

The chain links TRBV5-6 to TRBJ2-4; D possibly corresponds to TRBD1 (6 bases). V was clipped by 0 bases and J by 3 bases, with 16 bases between them. CDR3 length: 17 amino acids. The germline V gene encodes CDR1 SGHDT and CDR2 YYEEEE. The CDR3 here is CASSLASHRDYKNIQYF. In DNA form, the CDR3 reads TGTGCCAGCAGCTTGGCTTCGCACAGGGATTACAAAAACATTCAGTACTTC.

This chain joins TRBV3-1 (or the pseudogene TRBV3-2) and TRBJ1-4; D gene ambiguous. This CDR3 contains 16 residues. Between the trimmed V and J ends, which lost 0 bases and 7 bases, there was a span of 15 bases. CDR1 and CDR2 from the germline V gene are LGHDT and YNNKEL (reference sequence). CDR3 nucleotides: TGTGCCAGCAGCCAAGATTTAGCCGGGTATGGTGAAAAACTGTTTTTT. Amino acid sequence: CASSQDLAGYGEKLFF.

The chain recombines TRBV18 with TRBJ1-1; no clear D gene. V was cut by 8 bases and J by 3 bases, with 10 bases left in between. The CDR3 has 12 residues. Germline values: CDR1 KGHSH, CDR2 LQKENI. The DNA of the CDR3 is TGTGCCAGCCGACCCCGGGACACTGAAGCTTTCTTT. Protein sequence: CASRPRDTEAFF.

This clone was detected only once. V and J are TRBV6-2 or TRBV6-3 and TRBJ2-7; possible D gene TRBD2, 5 bases. V dropped 3 bases and J dropped 2 bases, with 11 bases sitting between them. This CDR3 is built from 14 residues. The germline V gene has CDR1 MNHEY and CDR2 SVGEGT. The CDR3 coding sequence is TGTGCCAGCAGTTATCGAGCGGATACCTACGAGCAGTACTTC. Its translation is CASSYRADTYEQYF.

V gene TRBV7-9 combines with J gene TRBJ2-1; 8 positions match TRBD2. The CDR3 length is 15 residues. V dropped 8 bases and J dropped 6; count of bases not matched to a gene: 12. Germline loops: CDR1 SEHNR, CDR2 FQNEAQ (reference sequence). The CDR3 sequence is CASVALGLGANEQFF. Written as DNA, the CDR3 is TGTGCCAGCGTAGCGCTGGGACTAGGGGCCAATGAGCAGTTCTTC.

CDR3 in amino acids: CASSQTGAGYTF. CDR3 DNA: TGTGCCAGTAGTCAGACAGGGGCTGGCTACACCTTC. This chain uses TRBV19 with TRBJ1-2; 8 bases match TRBD1. In germline, CDR1 is LNHDA, CDR2 SQIVND (reference sequence). CDR3 length: 12 amino acids. V gave up 5 bases and J gave up 7 bases; unmatched junction bases: 3.

The table lists this clone with a count of one. The J gene is TRBJ1-1, the V gene TRBV7-2; TRBD1 aligns across 10 bases. Germline V CDR1 and CDR2: SGHTA, FQGNSA. With 5 bases clipped from V and 7 bases from J, the junction kept 7 bases outside the gene matches. The CDR3 extends over 14 amino acids. The CDR3 spells CASSTGTGAGEAFF. The CDR3 DNA sequence: TGTGCCAGCAGCACAGGGACAGGGGCCGGTGAAGCTTTCTTT.

This CDR3 reads CASSLYGSGANVLTF. The CDR3 nucleotides read TGTGCCAGCAGCTTATACGGCTCTGGGGCCAACGTCCTGACTTTC. The chain is built from TRBV7-2 and TRBJ2-6; D is uncertain. V dropped 2 bases and J dropped 0 bases, with 5 bases sitting between them. The CDR3 runs to 15 residues. Germline lookup yields CDR1 SGHTA and CDR2 FQGNSA.

The chain recombines TRBV5-1 with TRBJ1-2; tentative D call: TRBD1 (5 bases). Trimming shortened V by 2 bases and J by 4 bases, and 18 bases separated the two germline ends. The CDR3 consists of 16 residues. CDR1 is SGHRS, CDR2 YFSETQ, per germline. The CDR3 coding sequence is TGCGCCAGCAGCTTCGGGGAGGCAGGGACCCCCTATGGCTACACCTTC. It codes for CASSFGEAGTPYGYTF.

CDR3 DNA: TGCGCCAGCAGCTTGGAGGACTCTACAAAAGAGACCCAGTACTTC. It encodes CASSLEDSTKETQYF. This sequence joins TRBV5-1 and TRBJ2-5, with D perhaps matching TRBD2 (5 bases). The CDR3 loop spans 15 amino acids. Trimming cost V 0 bases and J 3 bases, with 12 bases left between them. Per the germline V gene, CDR1 is SGHRS and CDR2 is YFSETQ.

The genes are TRBV9 and TRBJ2-3, with TRBD2 matching over 7 bases. After removal of 3 bases from V and 6 bases from J, the junction contained 10 bases not matched to a gene. CDR1 SGDLS and CDR2 YYNGEE come from the germline V gene. The CDR3 sequence is 15 residues long. CDR3: CASSAQAREGDTQYF. The CDR3 coding sequence is TGTGCCAGCAGCGCCCAGGCCAGGGAGGGGGATACGCAGTATTTT.

V is TRBV5-4 and J is TRBJ2-5; TRBD2 agrees at 8 bases. Germline CDR1 and CDR2: SGHNT and YYREEE (reference sequence). V gave up 0 bases and J gave up 3 bases; unmatched junction bases: 10. The CDR3 totals 17 residues. The CDR3 region is CASSLAAGGPEEETQYF. The CDR3 DNA sequence: TGTGCCAGCAGCTTGGCCGCGGGGGGCCCCGAGGAAGAGACCCAGTACTTC.

J is TRBJ2-1 and V is TRBV2, with 9 bases aligning to TRBD1. Per germline, CDR1 SNHLY and CDR2 FYNNEI. CDR3 length equals 19 residues. Trimming cost V 3 bases and J 4 bases; bases outside gene matches: 16. The DNA for the CDR3 is TGTGCCAGCAGTGAGCTCCTTCGGGACAGGGCCGGTTTTTACAATGAGCAGTTCTTC. This gives the protein CASSELLRDRAGFYNEQFF.

The chain employs TRBV2 and TRBJ2-7; D unresolved. The CDR3 has 11 residues. Germline V lookup: CDR1 SNHLY, CDR2 FYNNEI. Trimming pared 8 bases from V and 4 bases from J, leaving 9 bases between. The CDR3 DNA follows: TGTGCCAGCGTATCCGTTTACGAGCAGTACTTC. Residues: CASVSVYEQYF. Filled out from reference TRBV2 and TRBJ2-7, the complete variable domain reads EPEVTQTPSHQVTQMGQEVILRCVPISNHLYFYWYRQILGQKVEFLVSFYNNEISEKSEIFDDQFSVERPDGSNFTLKIRSTKLEDSAMYFCASVSVYEQYFGPGTRLTVT.

The chain employs TRBV4-1 and TRBJ2-1; D may be TRBD2 (6 bases). Trimming took 1 base from V and 5 from J, leaving 15 bases between them. Per the germline V gene, CDR1 is MGHRA and CDR2 is YSYEKL. The CDR3 spans 16 residues. CDR3: CASSQVGGWRDNEQFF. Written as DNA, the CDR3 is TGCGCCAGCAGCCAAGTTGGTGGTTGGAGGGACAATGAGCAGTTCTTC.

This clone was seen more than once but under ten times. This chain uses TRBV11-2 with TRBJ1-2; D is possibly TRBD1 (5 bases). Trimming left V 6 bases short and J 5 bases short, with 16 bases between. The CDR3 extends over 14 amino acids. The V gene's germline CDR1 is SGHAT and CDR2 FQNNGV. The DNA for the CDR3 is TGTGCCAGCAGAGGCGGGACCGATATTTATGGCTACACCTTC. This codes for CASRGGTDIYGYTF.

The chain combines TRBV7-2 with TRBJ1-2; tentatively, D is TRBD1 (6 bases). This CDR3 contains 16 residues. Trimming cost V 4 bases and J 4 bases, with 19 bases left between them. The germline V gene has CDR1 SGHTA and CDR2 FQGNSA. The CDR3 protein is CASSSDLAGGAYGYTF. In DNA, the CDR3 is TGTGCCAGCAGCTCCGACCTCGCGGGGGGCGCCTATGGCTACACCTTC.

This clone was picked up one time. The chain is built from TRBV14 and TRBJ1-1, with a weak D call TRBD1 (5 bases). Between the trimmed V and J ends, which lost 3 bases and 2 bases, there was a span of 16 bases. Germline CDR1 and CDR2: SGHDN and FVKESK. This CDR3 has 16 amino acids. DNA of the CDR3: TGTGCCAGCAGCCATGGGCGGGAAAGGGGTAACACTGAAGCTTTCTTT. Protein: CASSHGRERGNTEAFF.

The chain uses TRBV5-1 and TRBJ1-1; 8 nucleotides match TRBD1. The V gene end was trimmed by 3 bases and the J gene end by 0 bases; junction bases not matched to a gene: 4. The germline CDR1 and CDR2 sequences are SGHRS and YFSETQ. The CDR3 length is 15 residues. In nucleotides, the CDR3 is TGCGCCAGCAGCTCCCTGGACAGGGTGAACACTGAAGCTTTCTTT. It specifies CASSSLDRVNTEAFF.

The gene calls are TRBV19 and TRBJ1-1; D possibly corresponds to TRBD1 (6 bases). The CDR3 runs 14 residues. V gave up 3 bases and J gave up 0 bases, with 8 bases separating them. Germline CDR1 LNHDA, CDR2 SQIVND (reference sequence). The CDR3 region is CASSIKGVNTEAFF. Written as DNA, the CDR3 is TGTGCCAGTAGTATTAAGGGGGTGAACACTGAAGCTTTCTTT.

This clone has only a few counts. The V and J genes are TRBV18 and TRBJ2-7; TRBD1 matches at 7 bases. The CDR3 sequence is 15 residues long. The germline V gene has CDR1 KGHSH and CDR2 LQKENI. The V and J ends lost 3 bases and 3 bases, in that order; junction bases with no gene match: 8. CDR3 nucleotide sequence: TGTGCCAGCTCACCCTCTACAGGGGCGGTCTACGAGCAGTACTTC. The encoded protein is CASSPSTGAVYEQYF. The variable domain in full, completed from reference TRBV18 and TRBJ2-7, reads NAGVMQNPRHLVRRRGQEARLRCSPMKGHSHVYWYRQLPEEGLKFMVYLQKENIIDESGMPKERFSAEFPKEGPSILRIQQVVRGDSAAYFCASSPSTGAVYEQYFGPGTRLTVT.

This clone was detected a few times. This chain uses TRBV12-3 or TRBV12-4 with TRBJ2-7, with 7 bases matching TRBD1. V was clipped by 6 bases and J by 3 bases; unmatched bases: 5. The CDR3 has 13 amino acids. The CDR3, as DNA: TGTGCCAGCAGCAGGGACAGCCGCTACGAGCAGTACTTC. Translating gives CASSRDSRYEQYF.

CDR3 sequence: CASSESPLSGGGKETQYF. The CDR3 bases are TGCGCCAGCAGTGAGTCCCCCCTTTCAGGGGGCGGGAAAGAGACCCAGTACTTC. V and J are TRBV10-1 and TRBJ2-5, with TRBD1 matching 8 bases. The CDR3 length is 18 residues. Germline values: CDR1 WNHNN, CDR2 SYGVQD (reference sequence). After removal of 0 bases from V and 3 bases from J, the junction contained 12 bases not matched to a gene.

Details on this clone: The sample has other DNA sequences that encode this CDR3 too. J is TRBJ1-1 and V is TRBV5-6, with a weak D call TRBD1 (5 bases). The CDR3 runs 14 residues. Germline V CDR1 and CDR2: SGHDT, YYEEEE. V lost 2 bases to trimming and J lost 0 bases, with 8 bases between them. The CDR3 protein is CASSLPGMNTEAFF. In nucleotides, the CDR3 is TGTGCCAGCAGCTTACCAGGGATGAACACTGAAGCTTTCTTT.

In this sample, this clone turned up once. V usage is TRBV12-5 and J usage is TRBJ2-7; TRBD2 matches 7 bases. The CDR3 is 14 residues long. Germline loops: CDR1 LGHNT, CDR2 FRNRAP. V gave up 1 base and J gave up 0 bases; unmatched junction bases: 0. CDR3 amino acids: CASGLGGGSYEQYF. CDR3 bases: TGTGCTAGTGGTTTGGGCGGGGGCTCCTACGAGCAGTACTTC.

The V gene is TRBV30, the J gene TRBJ1-5; no firm D call. Trimming took off 1 base at V and 5 bases at J, with 9 bases between the two ends. CDR3 length: 13 amino acids. Per germline, CDR1 GTSNPN and CDR2 SVGIG (reference sequence). As DNA, the CDR3 is TGTGCCTGGAGTGGCCATAGATATCAGCCCCAGCATTTT. It translates to CAWSGHRYQPQHF.

V gene TRBV7-2 combines with J gene TRBJ1-4; possible D gene TRBD1, 5 bases. V was pared by 5 bases and J by 5 bases, with 12 bases between. CDR3 length: 14 amino acids. Per the germline V gene, CDR1 is SGHTA and CDR2 is FQGNSA. The chain's CDR3 is CASSGGLENEKLFF. The CDR3 region has the DNA TGTGCCAGCAGCGGGGGACTGGAAAATGAAAAACTGTTTTTT. Supplemented by reference TRBV7-2 and TRBJ1-4, the full variable domain reads GAGVSQSPSNKVTEKGKDVELRCDPISGHTALYWYRQSLGQGLEFLIYFQGNSAPDKSGLPSDRFSAERTGGSVSTLTIQRTQQEDSAVYLCASSGGLENEKLFFGSGTQLSVL.

The table lists this clone with a count of one. V gene TRBV5-6 combines with J gene TRBJ1-3; D is unresolved. Trimming left V 4 bases short and J 3 bases short, with 14 bases between. The CDR3 spans 15 residues. Germline values: CDR1 SGHDT, CDR2 YYEEEE. The CDR3 spells CASSTLSGVGNTIYF. CDR3 bases: TGTGCCAGCAGCACTCTGTCCGGGGTTGGAAACACCATATATTTT.